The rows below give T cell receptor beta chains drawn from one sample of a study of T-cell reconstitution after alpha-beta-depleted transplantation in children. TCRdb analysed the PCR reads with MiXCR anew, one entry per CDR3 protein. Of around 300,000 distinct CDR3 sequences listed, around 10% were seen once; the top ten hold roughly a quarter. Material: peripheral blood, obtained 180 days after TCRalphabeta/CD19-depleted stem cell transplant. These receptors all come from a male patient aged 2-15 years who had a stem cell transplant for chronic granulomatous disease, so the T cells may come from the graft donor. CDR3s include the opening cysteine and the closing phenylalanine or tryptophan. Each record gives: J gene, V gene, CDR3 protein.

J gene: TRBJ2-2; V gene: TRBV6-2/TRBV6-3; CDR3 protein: CASRYNTGELFF
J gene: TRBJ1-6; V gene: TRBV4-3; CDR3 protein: CASSQVLGQGDSPLHF
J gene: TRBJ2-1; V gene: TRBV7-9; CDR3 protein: CASSFQGTEQFF
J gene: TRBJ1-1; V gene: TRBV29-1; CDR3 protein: CSVEGMAGATEAFF
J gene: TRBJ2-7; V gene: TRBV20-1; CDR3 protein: CSASSREQYF
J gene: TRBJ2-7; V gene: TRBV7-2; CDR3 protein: CASSLAPSGLYEQYF
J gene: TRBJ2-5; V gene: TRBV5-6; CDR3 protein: CASSGAALDFQETQYF
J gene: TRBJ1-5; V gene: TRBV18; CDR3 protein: CASSPSDRVTAPQHF
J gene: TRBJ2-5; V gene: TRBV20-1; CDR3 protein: CSAPDRGRKETQYF
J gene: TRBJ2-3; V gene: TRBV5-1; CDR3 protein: CASSPGGSLLGADTQYF
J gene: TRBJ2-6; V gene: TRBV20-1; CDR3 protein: CSAVYTAGANVLTF
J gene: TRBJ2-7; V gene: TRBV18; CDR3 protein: CANSKSYEQYF
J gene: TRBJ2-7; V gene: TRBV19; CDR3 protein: CASSLDQRDEQYF
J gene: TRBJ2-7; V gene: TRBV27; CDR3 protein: CASRTRQGSYEQYF
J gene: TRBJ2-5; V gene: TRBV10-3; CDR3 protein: CAISHGGGETQYF
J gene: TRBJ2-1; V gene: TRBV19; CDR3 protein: CASHFSGGQNEQFF
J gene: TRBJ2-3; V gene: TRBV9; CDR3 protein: CASSLSGRGTDTQYF
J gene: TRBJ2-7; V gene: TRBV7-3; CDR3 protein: CASSFGLADYEQYF
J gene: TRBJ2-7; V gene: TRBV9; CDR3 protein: CASSPQAGGYDEQYF
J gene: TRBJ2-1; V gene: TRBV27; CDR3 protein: CASSFPYADFNEQFF
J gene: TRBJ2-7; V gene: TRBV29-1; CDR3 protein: CSAASYGGRESGYEQYF
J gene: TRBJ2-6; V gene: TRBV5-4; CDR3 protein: CASSRGTGGNSGANVLTF
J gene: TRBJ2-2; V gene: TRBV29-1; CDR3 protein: CREIPDRPSNTGELFF
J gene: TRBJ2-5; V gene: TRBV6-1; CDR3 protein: CASSRGTGARETQYF
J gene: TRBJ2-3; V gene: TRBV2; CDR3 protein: CASGEDTQYF
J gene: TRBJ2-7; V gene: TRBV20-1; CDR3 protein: CSATTRGSSYEQYF
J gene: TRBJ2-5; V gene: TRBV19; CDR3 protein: CASSRISGSPQETQYF
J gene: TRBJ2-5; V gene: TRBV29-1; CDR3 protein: CSVLIDRVPQETQYF
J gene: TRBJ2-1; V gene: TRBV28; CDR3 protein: CASISGTSGFEQFF
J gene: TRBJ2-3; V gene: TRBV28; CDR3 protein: CASSLRRDWAGGADTQYF
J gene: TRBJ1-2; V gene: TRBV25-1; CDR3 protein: CASMGGYYGYTF
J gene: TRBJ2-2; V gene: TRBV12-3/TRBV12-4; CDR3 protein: CASSLHTRELFF